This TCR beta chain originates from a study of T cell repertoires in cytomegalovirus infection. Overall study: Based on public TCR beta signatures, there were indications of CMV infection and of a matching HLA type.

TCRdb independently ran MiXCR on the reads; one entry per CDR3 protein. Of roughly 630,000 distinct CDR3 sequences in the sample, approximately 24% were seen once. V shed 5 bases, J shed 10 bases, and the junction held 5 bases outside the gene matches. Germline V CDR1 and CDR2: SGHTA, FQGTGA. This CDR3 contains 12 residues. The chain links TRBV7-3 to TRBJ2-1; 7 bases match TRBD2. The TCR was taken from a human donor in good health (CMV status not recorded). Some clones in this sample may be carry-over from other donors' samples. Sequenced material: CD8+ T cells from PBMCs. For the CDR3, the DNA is TGTGCCAGCAGCAGAGGAGCGGGGGAGCAGTTCTTC. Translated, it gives CASSRGAGEQFF.